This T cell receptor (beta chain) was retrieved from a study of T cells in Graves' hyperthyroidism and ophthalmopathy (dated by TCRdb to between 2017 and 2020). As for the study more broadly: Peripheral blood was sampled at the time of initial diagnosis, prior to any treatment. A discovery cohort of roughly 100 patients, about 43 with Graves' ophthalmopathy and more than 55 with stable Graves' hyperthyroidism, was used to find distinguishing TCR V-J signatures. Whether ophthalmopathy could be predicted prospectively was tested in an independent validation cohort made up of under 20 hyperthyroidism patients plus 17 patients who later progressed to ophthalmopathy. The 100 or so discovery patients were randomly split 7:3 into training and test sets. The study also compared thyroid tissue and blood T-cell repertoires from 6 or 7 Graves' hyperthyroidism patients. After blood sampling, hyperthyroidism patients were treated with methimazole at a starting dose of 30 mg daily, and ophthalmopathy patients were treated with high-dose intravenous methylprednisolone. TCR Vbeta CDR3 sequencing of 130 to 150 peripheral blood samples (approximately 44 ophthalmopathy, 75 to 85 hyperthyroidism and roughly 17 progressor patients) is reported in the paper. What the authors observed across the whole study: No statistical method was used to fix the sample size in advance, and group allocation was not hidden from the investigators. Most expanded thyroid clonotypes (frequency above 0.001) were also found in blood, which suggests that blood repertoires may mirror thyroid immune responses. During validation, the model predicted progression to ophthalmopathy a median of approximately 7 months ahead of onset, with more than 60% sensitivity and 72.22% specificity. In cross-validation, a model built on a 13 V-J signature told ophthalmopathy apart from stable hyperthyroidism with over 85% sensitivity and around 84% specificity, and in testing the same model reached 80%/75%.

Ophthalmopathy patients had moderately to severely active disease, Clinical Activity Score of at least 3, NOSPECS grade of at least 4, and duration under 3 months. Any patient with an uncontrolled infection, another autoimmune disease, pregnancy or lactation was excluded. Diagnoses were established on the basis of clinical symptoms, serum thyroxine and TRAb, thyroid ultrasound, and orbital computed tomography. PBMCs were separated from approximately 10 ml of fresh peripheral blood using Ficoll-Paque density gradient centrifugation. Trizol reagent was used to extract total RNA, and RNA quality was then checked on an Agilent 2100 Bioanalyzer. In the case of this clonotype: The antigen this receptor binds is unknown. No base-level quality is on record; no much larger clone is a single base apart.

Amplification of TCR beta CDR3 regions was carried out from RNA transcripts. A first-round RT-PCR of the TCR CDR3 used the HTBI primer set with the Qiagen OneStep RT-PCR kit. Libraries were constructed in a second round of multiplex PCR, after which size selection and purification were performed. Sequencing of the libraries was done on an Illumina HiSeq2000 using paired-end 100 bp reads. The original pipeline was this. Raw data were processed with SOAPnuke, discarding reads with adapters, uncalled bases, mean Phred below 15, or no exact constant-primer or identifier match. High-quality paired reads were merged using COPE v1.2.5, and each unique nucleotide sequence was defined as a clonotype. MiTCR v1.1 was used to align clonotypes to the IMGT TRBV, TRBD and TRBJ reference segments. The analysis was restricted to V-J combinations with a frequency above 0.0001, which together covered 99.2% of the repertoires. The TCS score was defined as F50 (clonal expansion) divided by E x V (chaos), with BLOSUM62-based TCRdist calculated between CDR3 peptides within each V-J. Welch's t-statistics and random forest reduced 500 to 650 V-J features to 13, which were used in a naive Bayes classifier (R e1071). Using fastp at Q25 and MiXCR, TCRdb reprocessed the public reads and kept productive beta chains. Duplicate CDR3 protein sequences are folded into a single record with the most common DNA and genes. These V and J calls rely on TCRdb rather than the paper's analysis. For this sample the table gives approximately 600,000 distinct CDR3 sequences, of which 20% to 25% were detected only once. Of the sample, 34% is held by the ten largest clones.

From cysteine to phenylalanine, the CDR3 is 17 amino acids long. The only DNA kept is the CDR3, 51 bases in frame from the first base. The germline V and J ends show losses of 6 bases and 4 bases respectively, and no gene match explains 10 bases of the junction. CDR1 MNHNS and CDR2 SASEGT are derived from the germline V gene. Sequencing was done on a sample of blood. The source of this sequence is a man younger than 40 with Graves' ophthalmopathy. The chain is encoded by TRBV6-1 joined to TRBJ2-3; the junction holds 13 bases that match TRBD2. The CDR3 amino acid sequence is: CASSRTSGSIAADTQYF. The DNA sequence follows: TGTGCCAGCAGCCGGACTAGCGGGAGTATCGCCGCAGATACGCAGTATTTT.